Listed below are T cell receptor beta chains from one sample, sequenced in a study of cytomegalovirus exposure and HLA in healthy donors. Some clones are missing from TCRdb's copy, which holds only in-frame ones; the method was immunoSEQ multiplex PCR. Of some 120,000 clones in the sample, about 80% are singletons; the top ten hold just over 1%. Sequenced material: PBMCs. Every receptor here comes from a human donor in good health. Each CDR3 is given with its conserved first and last residue. D genes are given only for firm matches. Not every row has a clone size; where given, it reads once, few, many or a size class.

CDR3 DNA,CDR3 protein,V gene,D gene,J gene,clone size
TGTGCCAGCAGCTTGGAAACAGGATACTATGGCTACACCTTC,CASSLETGYYGYTF,TRBV7-8,.,TRBJ1-2,.
TGTGCCAGCAGTTCTCGACAGCTAGCGGGCTACACCTTC,CASSSRQLAGYTF,TRBV28,.,TRBJ1-2,.
TGTGCCAGCAGCTCGGAGGGGGGCTACACCTTC,CASSSEGGYTF,TRBV7-8,.,TRBJ1-2,.
TGTGCCAGCAGCCGAACCGGGACTCGGTCCTACGAGCAGTACTTC,CASSRTGTRSYEQYF,TRBV6-5,.,TRBJ2-7,.
TGCAGCGTTGAAGACGTGCCAGGGGATGGAAACACCATATATTTT,CSVEDVPGDGNTIYF,TRBV29-1,.,TRBJ1-3,once
TGTGCCAGCAGGGTGGGGACTAGCGGGGGTAACAATGAGCAGTTCTTC,CASRVGTSGGNNEQFF,TRBV7-9,TRBD2,TRBJ2-1,few
TGCAGCGTTGGCGGCGGGGCTAACTCAGATACGCAGTATTTT,CSVGGGANSDTQYF,TRBV29-1,.,TRBJ2-3,once
TGTGCCAGCAGCTTAGTGGACAGGCTGAATTCACCCCTCCACTTT,CASSLVDRLNSPLHF,TRBV11-2,TRBD1,TRBJ1-6,.
TGTGCCACCCAGGATCAGCCCCAGCATTTT,CATQDQPQHF,TRBV5-8,.,TRBJ1-5,few
TGTGCCAGCAGATTAACCGGCGGGATCAACTATGGCTACACCTTC,CASRLTGGINYGYTF,TRBV6-1,.,TRBJ1-2,.
TGTGCCAGCAGCCCGATTGGGGGGGCCGGGGCCAACGTCCTGACTTTC,CASSPIGGAGANVLTF,TRBV7-3,.,TRBJ2-6,.
TGTGCCATCAGTGACGGGACAGGGACGGGCGAGCAGCCCCAGCATTTT,CAISDGTGTGEQPQHF,TRBV10-3,TRBD1,TRBJ1-5,.
TGCGCCAGCAGCCAAGAGCCGGGGGGCCCCTATTCACCCCTCCACTTT,CASSQEPGGPYSPLHF,TRBV4-1,.,TRBJ1-6,once
TGTGCCAGCAGCCAGCCGGGGGGGTCTTGGGAGCAGTTCTTC,CASSQPGGSWEQFF,TRBV7-6,TRBD2,TRBJ2-1,.
TGTGCCAGCAGCTTGGGACAGTCGGGTGGCTACACCTTC,CASSLGQSGGYTF,TRBV11-2,TRBD1,TRBJ1-2,.
TGTGCCACCAGCAGGCGGAATCAGAACACTGAAGCTTTCTTT,CATSRRNQNTEAFF,TRBV15,.,TRBJ1-1,.
TGTGCCAGCAGTGTGCCCTATGATGAAGCTTTCTTT,CASSVPYDEAFF,TRBV2,.,TRBJ1-1,.
TGTGCCAGCAGCTTATTCCACAGCTACGAGCAGTACTTC,CASSLFHSYEQYF,TRBV7-2,.,TRBJ2-7,.
TGTGCCAGCAGCTCTGGACAGGGAGGTGAAAAACTGTTTTTT,CASSSGQGGEKLFF,TRBV7-6,TRBD1,TRBJ1-4,.
TGTGCCAGCAGTTTGGAGGAGTGGGCCCAATGGGAGCAGTTCTTC,CASSLEEWAQWEQFF,TRBV28,.,TRBJ2-1,.
TGTGCCAGCAGCCCCACACAGGGCTACGAGCAGTACTTC,CASSPTQGYEQYF,TRBV9,.,TRBJ2-7,.
TGTGCCAGCAGTGTCGTACGGGACAGGTCTGAAGCTTTCTTT,CASSVVRDRSEAFF,TRBV6-1,TRBD1,TRBJ1-1,.
TGCGCCAGCAGCCACCCAGGCGGGGAGCTGTTTTTT,CASSHPGGELFF,TRBV4-1,.,TRBJ2-2,.
TGTGCCAGCGGAGAGACTAGTGGTGGCACAGATACGCAGTATTTT,CASGETSGGTDTQYF,TRBV7-9,.,TRBJ2-3,.
TGTGCCAGCAGCTTGGGCAGGGGCGATGAGCAGTTCTTC,CASSLGRGDEQFF,TRBV5-6,.,TRBJ2-1,.
TGTGCCAGCAGCTTAGCGGGGAGCGGATACGAGCAGTACTTC,CASSLAGSGYEQYF,TRBV7-2,.,TRBJ2-7,.
TGCGCCAGCAGTCCTAGCGCGGGGAGCACAGATACGCAGTATTTT,CASSPSAGSTDTQYF,TRBV4-1,.,TRBJ2-3,.
TGTGCCAGCAAGGACAGGGGGCGCATGAACACTGAAGCTTTCTTT,CASKDRGRMNTEAFF,TRBV28,TRBD1,TRBJ1-1,.
TGTGCCAGCAGTTACTCGGACAGGCCCGCAAGGAGCGAGCAGTACTTC,CASSYSDRPARSEQYF,TRBV6-5,TRBD1,TRBJ2-7,.
TGTGCCAGCAGCGGAGGAGATGGGAGTCAGACCCAGTACTTC,CASSGGDGSQTQYF,TRBV9,.,TRBJ2-5,.
TGTGCCAGCAGCTTAGAAGCGTATGGCTACACCTTC,CASSLEAYGYTF,TRBV7-9,.,TRBJ1-2,.
TGTGCCAGCAGCTTAACCGACTTCGGTGGCTACACCTTC,CASSLTDFGGYTF,TRBV13,.,TRBJ1-2,.
TGCGCCAGCAGCTTTGGGGGCGCCTACAATGAGCAGTTCTTC,CASSFGGAYNEQFF,TRBV5-1,.,TRBJ2-1,.
TGTGCCAGCAGCGTAGCTCCGGGGGGAATAGCGGGGGGCCAGGAGACCCAGTACTTC,CASSVAPGGIAGGQETQYF,TRBV9,TRBD2,TRBJ2-5,.
TGTGCCAGTAGTTTCCAGGGGGCCCAGCATTTT,CASSFQGAQHF,TRBV19,TRBD1,TRBJ1-5,.
TGTGCCAGCTTGGATTTAGGGGCAGTACTGAGCTCCTACAATGAGCAGTTCTTC,CASLDLGAVLSSYNEQFF,TRBV27,.,TRBJ2-1,once
TGTGCCAGCAGTTGGGGACAGGGGAAAGCTTTCTTT,CASSWGQGKAFF,TRBV13,TRBD1,TRBJ1-1,few
TGTGCCAGCAGCTTTCGGGGGGGTAATTCACCCCTCCACTTT,CASSFRGGNSPLHF,TRBV13,.,TRBJ1-6,.
TGTGCCAGCAGTCCAGGAGAAGGGGGCCTGAACACTGAAGCTTTCTTT,CASSPGEGGLNTEAFF,TRBV25-1,TRBD1,TRBJ1-1,few